The 20 T cell receptor gamma chains listed next were all sequenced from one sample in a study of gamma-delta chains in newborns, infants, children. TCRdb used CATT to re-call clones from the reads. The sample lists 1,200 or so gamma-chain clones; around three fifths were seen once. The sequenced sample was blood. The receptors stem from a child who was a newborn, infant or young child, either healthy, febrile or measles-vaccinated (not recorded which).

The chain carries TRGV5 and TRGJ1 or TRGJ2. TCRdb gives no J gene; it was assigned here by matching the DNA to germline. The CDR3 has 15 residues. In germline, CDR1 is VINAFY, CDR2 YDVSNSKD. The V and J ends lost 0 bases and 3 bases, in that order; junction bases with no gene match: 8. CDR3 loop: CATWDRRGVYYKKLF. CDR3 nucleotides: TGTGCCACCTGGGACAGGCGGGGAGTTTATTATAAGAAACTCTTT.

To note about this clone: One end of the junction varies from germline; a read error may be responsible. The chain recombines TRGV2 with TRGJ1 or TRGJ2. TCRdb lists no J gene, so it was determined here by aligning the DNA to germline. Germline assignment: CDR1 EGSNGY and CDR2 YDSYNSKV. The CDR3 spans 13 residues. CDR3 residues: CATWDLNYYKKLF. The CDR3 bases are TGCGCCACCTGGGACTTGAATTATTATAAGAAACTCTTT.

Regarding this clone: Compared with germline, one end of the junction differs, possibly owing to a read error. J is TRGJP and V is TRGV9. Here the J gene came from matching the DNA to germline, since TCRdb omits it. Germline V gene sequence: CDR1 GITISATS, CDR2 ISYDGTV (reference sequence). This CDR3 comprises 17 residues. CDR3 sequence: CALWEQNQELGEKIKVF. CDR3 bases: TGTGCCTTGTGGGAGCAGAACCAAGAGTTGGGCGAAAAAATCAAGGTATTT.

The V and J genes are TRGV8 and TRGJP1. The J gene, left out of TCRdb, was set here by checking the DNA against germline. This CDR3 is built from 16 residues. Trimming at V came to 3 bases and at J to 2 bases, leaving 9 bases not matched to a gene. CDR1 and CDR2 (germline): VENAVY, YDSYNSRV. CDR3 loop: CATWDWLRTTGWFKIF. CDR3 bases: TGTGCCACCTGGGATTGGCTGCGGACCACTGGTTGGTTCAAGATATTT.

This chain uses TRGV2 with TRGJ1 or TRGJ2. The J gene is absent in TCRdb and was assigned here via DNA matching to germline. Germline CDR1 EGSNGY, CDR2 YDSYNSKV. CDR3 length equals 12 residues. V shed 1 base and J 3 bases; nucleotides not matched to a gene: 0. The CDR3, as DNA: TGTGCCACCTGGGACGGTTATTATAAGAAACTCTTT. This codes for CATWDGYYKKLF.

The table lists this clone with a few counts. The chain carries TRGV9 and TRGJP. The J gene was not available in TCRdb and was assigned here by matching the DNA to germline segments. CDR3 length: 16 residues. V dropped 0 bases and J dropped 13; count of bases not matched to a gene: 9. Per the germline V gene, CDR1 is GITISATS and CDR2 is ISYDGTV (reference sequence). The CDR3 loop reads CALWEVMLAGKKIKVF. For the CDR3, the DNA is TGTGCCTTGTGGGAGGTGATGTTGGCAGGCAAAAAAATCAAGGTATTT.

On this clone: Other DNA sequences in the sample encode the same CDR3. The chain joins TRGV9 to TRGJP. The J gene, left out of TCRdb, was set here by checking the DNA against germline. V dropped 1 base and J dropped 1; count of bases not matched to a gene: 1. Germline CDR1 and CDR2: GITISATS and ISYDGTV (reference sequence). This CDR3 is built from 17 residues. Here the CDR3 DNA reads TGTGCCTTGTGGGAGGTAGGGCAAGAGTTGGGCAAAAAAATCAAGGTATTT. This gives the protein CALWEVGQELGKKIKVF.

This sequence joins TRGV9 and TRGJP. As TCRdb names no J gene, one was assigned here on the basis of a DNA match to germline. The CDR3 extends over 16 amino acids. Per the germline V gene, CDR1 is GITISATS and CDR2 is ISYDGTV (reference sequence). V gave up 4 bases and J gave up 3 bases; unmatched junction bases: 3. The CDR3 loop reads CALWDQQELGKKIKVF. In DNA, the CDR3 is TGTGCCTTGTGGGACCAGCAAGAGTTGGGCAAAAAAATCAAGGTATTT.

The sample holds one count of this clone. For the CDR3, the DNA is TGTGCCTTGTGGGATGCGACCCTCCAAGAGTTGGGCAAAAAAATCAAGGTATTT. Its protein product is CALWDATLQELGKKIKVF. The chain uses TRGV9 and TRGJP. Here the J gene was assigned by germline matching of the DNA, as TCRdb has none. This CDR3 is built from 18 residues. Trimming cost V 4 bases and J 4 bases; bases outside gene matches: 10. Germline V gene lookup returns CDR1 GITISATS and CDR2 ISYDGTV (reference sequence).

With respect to this clone: Different DNA sequences within this sample yield the same CDR3. The rearrangement joins TRGV9 to TRGJ1 or TRGJ2. The J gene was missing in TCRdb and was found by matching the end of the DNA to germline. In germline, CDR1 is GITISATS, CDR2 ISYDGTV (reference sequence). The junction had 2 bases not matched to a gene; V was cut back by 1 base and J by 5 bases. The CDR3 is 12 residues long. The CDR3: CALWEVHYKKLF. CDR3 bases: TGTGCCTTGTGGGAGGTACATTATAAGAAACTCTTT.

In the case of this clone: This same CDR3 is encoded by further DNA sequences in the sample. The chain joins TRGV9 to TRGJ1 or TRGJ2. TCRdb is silent on the J gene; assignment here came from matching the DNA to germline. The CDR3 contains 13 residues. V lost 3 bases, J lost 2 bases, and 4 bases stayed unmatched. Germline V CDR1 and CDR2: GITISATS, ISYDGTV (reference sequence). The CDR3 spells CALWERYYYKKLF. The CDR3 DNA sequence: TGTGCCTTGTGGGAGAGATATTATTATAAGAAACTCTTT.

This clone rates as large. At the DNA level, this CDR3 is encoded by other sequences in the same sample as well. The chain couples TRGV9 to TRGJP. Here the J gene was assigned by germline matching of the DNA, as TCRdb has none. This CDR3 has 15 amino acids. The trim removed 2 bases at V and 7 bases at J, leaving 2 bases unmatched. In germline, CDR1 is GITISATS, CDR2 ISYDGTV (reference sequence). CDR3 amino acids: CALWEAELGKKIKVF. CDR3 nucleotide sequence: TGTGCCTTGTGGGAGGCGGAGTTGGGCAAAAAAATCAAGGTATTT.

The chain uses TRGV9 and TRGJP. TCRdb supplies no J gene; here it was assigned by aligning the nucleotide sequence to germline. Germline CDR1 and CDR2: GITISATS and ISYDGTV (reference sequence). Trimming took 4 bases from V and 4 from J; bases not matched to a gene: 7. This CDR3 has 17 residues. CDR3 bases: TGTGCCTTGTGGGACCCGCTTCAAGAGTTGGGCAAAAAAATCAAGGTATTT. This gives the protein CALWDPLQELGKKIKVF.

This clone was counted a single time. The chain uses TRGV9 and TRGJ1 or TRGJ2. As TCRdb names no J gene, one was assigned here on the basis of a DNA match to germline. Germline assignment: CDR1 GITISATS and CDR2 ISYDGTV (reference sequence). V was clipped by 0 bases and J by 2 bases; unmatched bases: 7. The CDR3 runs 15 residues. CDR3 nucleotides: TGTGCCTTGTGGGAGGTGAGGGGGGATTATTATAAGAAACTCTTT. Encoded protein: CALWEVRGDYYKKLF.

With the J gene uncalled, the V gene is TRGV9. Germline values: CDR1 GITISATS, CDR2 ISYDGTV (reference sequence). The CDR3 totals 16 residues. The CDR3: CALWESGKLGKKKKVF. In DNA form, the CDR3 reads TGTGCCTTGTGGGAGTCGGGCAAGTTGGGCAAAAAAAAAAAGGTATTT.

This clone was observed a handful of times. This sample also contains other DNA sequences that code for the same CDR3. The chain joins TRGV9 to TRGJP. The J gene was missing in TCRdb and was found by matching the end of the DNA to germline. V lost 2 bases and J lost 4; bases outside the gene matches: 2. Germline CDR1 is GITISATS and CDR2 is ISYDGTV (reference sequence). The CDR3 is 16 amino acids. CDR3 DNA: TGTGCCTTGTGGGAGGGCCAAGAGTTGGGCAAAAAAATCAAGGTATTT. Encoded protein: CALWEGQELGKKIKVF.

This clone showed up just once. The V gene is TRGV9, the J gene TRGJP. Matching the DNA to germline supplied the J gene, which TCRdb does not give. Germline loops: CDR1 GITISATS, CDR2 ISYDGTV (reference sequence). The V and J ends lost 0 bases and 4 bases, in that order; junction bases with no gene match: 9. This CDR3 comprises 19 residues. CDR3 sequence: CALWEVQRAQELGKKIKVF. The CDR3 nucleotides read TGTGCCTTGTGGGAGGTGCAGCGGGCTCAAGAGTTGGGCAAAAAAATCAAGGTATTT.

This clone was seen once. This sequence joins TRGV9 and TRGJP. As TCRdb names no J gene, one was assigned here on the basis of a DNA match to germline. V trimming: 3 bases; J trimming: 3 bases; junction bases outside the gene matches: 5. The germline CDR1 and CDR2 sequences are GITISATS and ISYDGTV (reference sequence). The CDR3 is 17 amino acids. In DNA form, the CDR3 reads TGTGCCTTGTGGGAGAAGAAGCAAGAGTTGGGCAAAAAAATCAAGGTATTT. Its translation: CALWEKKQELGKKIKVF.

The chain is built from TRGV9 and TRGJ1 or TRGJ2. As TCRdb names no J gene, one was assigned here on the basis of a DNA match to germline. The CDR3 is made up of 11 amino acids. Germline trimming cut 3 bases from V and 10 bases from J; bases unmatched to any gene: 6. CDR1 GITISATS and CDR2 ISYDGTV come from the germline V gene (reference sequence). The CDR3: CALWEKKKKLF. The CDR3 DNA follows: TGTGCCTTGTGGGAGAAAAAGAAGAAACTCTTT.

The chain is built from TRGV3 and TRGJ1 or TRGJ2. TCRdb does not report a J gene; here it was assigned by matching the DNA to germline references. CDR3 length: 14 amino acids. Trimming cost V 3 bases and J 3 bases; bases outside gene matches: 8. Germline V gene lookup returns CDR1 VTNTFY and CDR2 YDVSTARD (reference sequence). CDR3 DNA sequence: TGTGCCACCTGGGACGCCGACCCTTATTATAAGAAACTCTTT. It encodes CATWDADPYYKKLF.